The source of this T cell receptor beta chain is a study of blood T cell repertoires in COVID-19. Looking at the study overall: Whether acute or convalescent, the COVID-19 samples came from the United States, Italy and Spain. In each case, the material was cDNA or gDNA derived from T cells, B-cell-depleted T cells, or PBMCs.

The V segment lost 5 bases and the J segment 10 bases; nucleotides outside the gene matches: 7. Germline assignment: CDR1 SQVTM and CDR2 ANQGSEA. This CDR3 has 11 residues. Here immunoSEQ multiplex PCR was the method, and the copy in TCRdb shows in-frame clones only, minus some. The table records 75,000 to 100,000 clones, more than 75% of them present only once. This chain connects TRBV29-1 to TRBJ1-1; TRBD1 agrees at 7 bases. The specimen sequenced was peripheral blood. The clonotype originates from a human donor with acute or convalescent COVID-19. The donor label of this sample is uncertain. Written as DNA, the CDR3 is TGCAGCGTTCACAGGGGTCCGGGAGCTTTCTTT. Amino acids: CSVHRGPGAFF. Together with reference TRBV29-1 and TRBJ1-1, the CDR3 gives the full variable domain: SAVISQKPSRDICQRGTSLTIQCQVDSQVTMMFWYRQQPGQSLTLIATANQGSEATYESGFVIDKFPISRPNLTFSTLTVSNMSPEDSSIYLCSVHRGPGAFFGQGTRLTVV.